The rows below give T cell receptor beta chains drawn from one sample of a study of blood T cell repertoires in COVID-19. The data were produced by immunoSEQ multiplex PCR, yet TCRdb's version contains in-frame clones alone and is incomplete. The sample yields 98,000 or so clones, around 84% seen once. Source material: peripheral blood. The receptors stem from a woman aged 60-70 years in a cohort sampled during active or convalescent COVID-19. Both conserved end residues are part of each CDR3. The D gene is left open where the match is weak. Only some rows state a clone size, as once, few, many or a class for expanded clones.

size	D	J	V	CDR3	DNA
NA	NA	TRBJ2-2	TRBV27	CASSSKIHLSGELFF	TGTGCCAGCAGTTCCAAGATCCACTTATCCGGGGAGCTGTTTTTT
NA	TRBD1	TRBJ1-6	TRBV27	CASSPSGQVSPLHF	TGTGCCAGCAGTCCCTCCGGACAGGTTTCACCCCTCCACTTT
NA	TRBD2	TRBJ2-5	TRBV5-1	CASSLLAEAQETQYF	TGCGCCAGCAGCTTACTAGCGGAAGCGCAAGAGACCCAGTACTTC
NA	NA	TRBJ2-1	TRBV9	CASSAHGAGNNEQFF	TGTGCCAGCAGCGCACACGGGGCGGGGAACAATGAGCAGTTCTTC
NA	TRBD1	TRBJ1-2	TRBV11-2	CASSLGGQGAGYTF	TGTGCCAGCAGCTTAGGGGGACAGGGCGCTGGCTACACCTTC
NA	NA	TRBJ1-2	TRBV10-3	CAISEGGASGYTF	TGTGCCATCAGTGAGGGGGGCGCGAGCGGCTACACCTTC
NA	NA	TRBJ1-6	TRBV28	CASRSRDIYNSPLHF	TGTGCCAGCAGGTCCCGGGACATCTATAATTCACCCCTCCACTTT
NA	NA	TRBJ2-2	TRBV27	CASSPRPRTVQGRRNTGELFF	TGTGCCAGCAGTCCGCGCCCCCGAACTGTACAGGGTCGTAGGAACACCGGGGAGCTGTTTTTT
few	NA	TRBJ1-1	TRBV7-2	CASSPQVRNTEAFF	TGTGCCAGCAGCCCACAGGTTCGGAACACTGAAGCTTTCTTT
NA	NA	TRBJ2-1	TRBV7-9	CASLTGTPWNEQFF	TGTGCCAGCCTAACCGGGACACCCTGGAATGAGCAGTTCTTC
NA	NA	TRBJ2-5	TRBV29-1	CSVERAGETQYF	TGCAGCGTTGAGAGGGCCGGGGAGACCCAGTACTTC
NA	TRBD2	TRBJ2-5	TRBV19	CASKRTSGTTETQYF	TGTGCCAGCAAGAGAACTAGCGGGACTACAGAGACCCAGTACTTC
NA	NA	TRBJ1-1	TRBV19	CASSKVQEYTEAFF	TGTGCCAGTAGTAAAGTACAGGAGTACACTGAAGCTTTCTTT
NA	NA	TRBJ1-1	TRBV18	CASSPLPGNTEAFF	TGTGCCAGCTCACCGTTGCCCGGGAACACTGAAGCTTTCTTT
NA	NA	TRBJ1-2	TRBV2	CASTEGQGSYGYTF	TGTGCCAGCACTGAGGGCCAGGGAAGCTATGGCTACACCTTC
once	TRBD1	TRBJ2-3	TRBV5-8	CASSTLDRGSTDTQYF	TGTGCCAGCAGCACACTGGACAGGGGGTCCACAGATACGCAGTATTTT
NA	NA	TRBJ2-3	TRBV4-1	CASSQDWSSTDTQYF	TGCGCCAGCAGCCAAGATTGGAGTAGCACAGATACGCAGTATTTT
NA	TRBD2	TRBJ2-5	TRBV5-1	CASSLGTSGVETQYF	TGCGCCAGCAGCCTCGGGACTAGCGGCGTAGAGACCCAGTACTTC
NA	TRBD1	TRBJ1-6	TRBV14	CASSQGTGVSNSPLHF	TGTGCCAGCAGCCAAGGGACAGGGGTATCCAATTCACCCCTCCACTTT
few	TRBD1	TRBJ2-1	TRBV5-8	CASSKDRGLGDEQFF	TGTGCCAGCAGCAAGGACAGGGGACTCGGGGATGAGCAGTTCTTC
NA	NA	TRBJ2-3	TRBV29-1	CSVERTTDTQYF	TGCAGCGTTGAGCGGACAACAGATACGCAGTATTTT
NA	NA	TRBJ1-2	TRBV19	CASSETGHRGYGYTF	TGTGCCAGTAGTGAAACGGGACACAGAGGGTATGGCTACACCTTC
NA	TRBD2	TRBJ2-3	TRBV5-4	CASSGGPGLVTDTQYF	TGTGCCAGCAGCGGGGGACCGGGACTAGTAACAGATACGCAGTATTTT
NA	NA	TRBJ1-3	TRBV29-1	CSVVGRGNTIYF	TGCAGCGTTGTGGGCAGGGGAAACACCATATATTTT
once	NA	TRBJ1-5	TRBV4-1	CASSHLGRGNQPQHF	TGCGCCAGCAGCCACCTCGGGAGGGGCAATCAGCCCCAGCATTTT
few	NA	TRBJ2-1	TRBV6-6	CASTPGLTTYNEQFF	TGTGCCAGCACCCCGGGACTCACAACCTACAATGAGCAGTTCTTC
NA	TRBD1	TRBJ1-6	TRBV19	CASSRQGNRSPLHF	TGTGCCAGTAGTAGACAGGGGAATCGTTCACCCCTCCACTTT
NA	TRBD1	TRBJ1-2	TRBV11-2	CASSSGQGSGYTF	TGTGCCAGCAGCTCGGGACAGGGGTCTGGCTACACCTTC
NA	TRBD1	TRBJ2-3	TRBV5-1	CASSLSGQGRTDTQYF	TGCGCCAGCAGCTTGTCGGGACAGGGGCGCACAGATACGCAGTATTTT
NA	TRBD1	TRBJ2-7	TRBV27	CASSLEGQGAFYEQYF	TGTGCCAGCAGTTTAGAGGGACAGGGGGCCTTCTACGAGCAGTACTTC
NA	NA	TRBJ2-2	TRBV9	CASSVASSQNTGELFF	TGTGCCAGCAGCGTAGCTTCTAGCCAGAACACCGGGGAGCTGTTTTTT
NA	TRBD2	TRBJ2-1	TRBV18	CASYTSGEYNEQFF	TGTGCCAGCTACACTAGCGGGGAATACAATGAGCAGTTCTTC
NA	TRBD1	TRBJ1-3	TRBV7-9	CASFPPGQASSGNTIYF	TGTGCCAGCTTTCCGCCGGGACAGGCGAGCTCTGGAAACACCATATATTTT
NA	NA	TRBJ2-1	TRBV13	CASSQNNDEQFF	TGTGCCAGCAGCCAGAATAACGATGAGCAGTTCTTC
NA	NA	TRBJ1-1	TRBV28	CASTPPGNTEAFF	TGTGCCAGCACCCCACCGGGAAACACTGAAGCTTTCTTT
NA	TRBD2	TRBJ2-1	TRBV7-8	CASSPRRGEGRNEQFF	TGTGCCAGCAGCCCCCGGCGGGGGGAGGGCCGCAATGAGCAGTTCTTC
NA	TRBD1	TRBJ1-5	TRBV28	CASSLGGGGQPQHF	TGTGCCAGCAGTTTAGGAGGGGGCGGCCAGCCCCAGCATTTT
NA	NA	TRBJ1-4	TRBV7-6	CASSRWGPDEKLFF	TGTGCCAGCAGCCGCTGGGGGCCCGATGAAAAACTGTTTTTT
few	TRBD2	TRBJ2-2	TRBV7-7	CASSFSGSETGELFF	TGTGCTAGCAGCTTTAGCGGGAGTGAAACCGGGGAGCTGTTTTTT
once	NA	TRBJ1-5	TRBV5-1	CASRIDSNQPQHF	TGCGCCAGCAGAATAGATAGCAATCAGCCCCAGCATTTT
NA	NA	TRBJ2-3	TRBV27	CASSLGGGPVTREYF	TGTGCCAGCAGTTTGGGGGGGGGCCCCGTGACACGGGAATATTTT
once	TRBD1	TRBJ1-1	TRBV19	CATDRANTEAFF	TGTGCCACGGACAGGGCTAACACTGAAGCTTTCTTT
NA	NA	TRBJ1-2	TRBV4-1	CASNAVWGPYTF	TGCGCCAGTAATGCCGTATGGGGGCCCTACACCTTC
NA	TRBD1	TRBJ1-1	TRBV9	CASSATGGAGTEAFF	TGTGCCAGCAGCGCGACAGGGGGCGCCGGCACTGAAGCTTTCTTT
NA	NA	TRBJ2-6	TRBV27	CASSSGGANVLTF	TGTGCCAGCAGTTCCGGTGGGGCCAACGTCCTGACTTTC
NA	NA	TRBJ1-1	TRBV18	CASSTAVNTEAFF	TGTGCCAGCTCAACCGCGGTGAACACTGAAGCTTTCTTT
NA	NA	TRBJ2-3	TRBV28	CASSISGRTDTQYF	TGTGCCAGCAGCATTAGCGGACGCACAGATACGCAGTATTTT